Reported below is one TCR beta chain. What it binds is not known. Generated by immunoSEQ multiplex PCR, the TCRdb table keeps only in-frame clones and is missing some. The table lists several thousand clones, around 51% of them singletons. Losses at the gene ends were 9 bases for V and 6 bases for J; bases not matched to a gene: 7. This CDR3 is built from 12 residues. Germline V gives CDR1 LNHDA, CDR2 SQIVND (reference sequence). This sample is part of a study of radiation and T cells in renal cell carcinoma. Treatment: 15 Gy SBRT to primary tumor, nephrectomy 4 weeks later. Nephrectomy followed 15 Gy stereotactic body radiation by 4 weeks. This renal cell carcinoma was of the clear cell type. Regarding the study as a whole: In nephrectomy-only tumors, top 100 clonotypes averaged roughly 43%, versus around 54% irradiated.

The chain has TRBV19 and TRBJ1-1; 7 nucleotides agree with TRBD1. The specimen was tumor tissue, collected from a patient whose treatment included radiotherapy and nephrectomy. The source is a man aged 60 to 75 with renal cell carcinoma. The CDR3 DNA is TGTGCCAGAACTACAGGGGACGCTGAAGCTTTCTTT. It encodes CARTTGDAEAFF.